This T cell receptor (beta chain) was recovered during a study of control samples from healthy donors and cancer patients (dated by TCRdb to about 2020). The protocol used for the library was the immunoSEQ multiplex PCR assay. In its TCRdb copy, this immuneACCESS table keeps in-frame sequences only and misses some clones. Where compared with another copy, unresolved V genes explain less than half of these, and the others have no known cause. In this sample the table shows 5,000 to 6,500 clones, just under 85% of which occur a single time. The top ten clonotypes cover 6% to 9% of the sample. The CDR3 goes from the cysteine to the phenylalanine over 13 residues. Only the CDR3 portion is preserved as DNA: 39 bases, with reading frame beginning at the first base. CDR1 and CDR2 are drawn from the germline V gene (reference sequence): GTSNPN, SVGIG. V is pruned by 5 bases and J by 3 bases, leaving 7 bases of the junction without a gene match.

This clone occurred a few times. The antigen it recognizes is unknown. Base-call qualities are not available, and no considerably larger clone is one nucleotide away. Recombination linked TRBV30 to TRBJ2-7, with 7 middle bases fitting TRBD1. Sequenced: formalin-fixed, paraffin-embedded tissue. The TCR originated in a female donor with lung cancer. The encoded CDR3 is CAWGPGTDYEQYF. The sequence in DNA is TGTGCCTGGGGTCCCGGGACAGACTACGAGCAGTACTTC.